Below, 28 T cell receptor beta chains from the same sample are listed, as sequenced in a study of radiation and T cells in renal cell carcinoma. Produced via immunoSEQ multiplex PCR; TCRdb's table is partial and in-frame only. Seen here are fewer than 10,000 clones, less than 70% observed once, and the top ten hold under 45%. Treatment described: treatment-naive control, cytoreductive nephrectomy. Sequencing was performed on tumor tissue, taken from a patient whose treatment was nephrectomy without radiotherapy. The source of these receptors is a woman in her seventies with renal cell carcinoma.

The chain has TRBV29-1 and TRBJ2-5, with D perhaps matching TRBD2 (6 bases). Per the germline V gene, CDR1 is SQVTM and CDR2 is ANQGSEA. The CDR3 loop spans 13 amino acids. V lost 4 bases to trimming and J lost 3 bases, with 12 bases between them. The CDR3 loop reads CSVVLGRKETQYF. Here the CDR3 DNA reads TGCAGCGTTGTATTAGGGAGGAAAGAGACCCAGTACTTC.

The V call is TRBV30, the J call TRBJ2-2; perhaps TRBD1 as D (5 bases). The CDR3 spans 16 residues. Trimming pared 0 bases from V and 5 bases from J, leaving 16 bases between. Germline lookup yields CDR1 GTSNPN and CDR2 SVGIG (reference sequence). This CDR3 is CAWSVVTGLGTGELFF. The CDR3 DNA reads TGTGCCTGGAGTGTGGTAACAGGCCTCGGAACCGGGGAGCTGTTTTTT. The full variable domain, rest sourced from reference TRBV30 and TRBJ2-2, is SQTIHQWPATLVQPVGSPLSLECTVEGTSNPNLYWYRQAAGRGLQLLFYSVGIGQISSEVPQNLSASRPQDRQFILSSKKLLLSDSGFYLCAWSVVTGLGTGELFFGEGSRLTVL.

This sequence joins TRBV11-2 and TRBJ2-5, with a weak D call TRBD2 (6 bases). There are 14 residues in the CDR3. V shed 5 bases and J shed 4 bases, with 14 bases lying between them. The germline CDR1 and CDR2 sequences are SGHAT and FQNNGV. CDR3 bases: TGTGCCAGCAGCCAGACTAGAAATGGAGAGACCCAGTACTTC. Translating it yields CASSQTRNGETQYF.

V is TRBV5-6 and J is TRBJ1-1; TRBD1 is a possible D gene (5 bases). The CDR3 loop spans 13 amino acids. Germline CDR1 and CDR2: SGHDT and YYEEEE. The V and J ends lost 4 bases and 1 base respectively, with 8 bases between them. The DNA of the CDR3 is TGTGCCAGCAGCGTCCAGGGGAACACTGAAGCTTTCTTT. Translation gives CASSVQGNTEAFF.

The CDR3, as DNA: TGTGCCAGCAGCGGTCGCGGGACTGAAGCTTTCTTT. It translates to CASSGRGTEAFF. This chain links TRBV7-9 with TRBJ1-1; D gene unclear. Germline-derived CDR1 and CDR2 are SEHNR and FQNEAQ (reference sequence). CDR3 length: 12 residues. V gave up 5 bases and J gave up 5 bases, with 9 bases separating them.

The J gene is TRBJ2-1, the V gene TRBV11-2; 9 nucleotides agree with TRBD2. The V and J ends lost 4 bases and 7 bases, in that order; junction bases with no gene match: 14. This CDR3 is built from 17 residues. Germline CDR1 reads SGHAT; CDR2 reads FQNNGV. CDR3 DNA: TGTGCCAGCAGCTATCGGGCTAGCGGGGTGGGGTGGAATGAGCAGTTCTTC. It encodes CASSYRASGVGWNEQFF.

The J gene is TRBJ1-1, the V gene TRBV2; no definite D call. Trimming removed 6 bases at V and 0 bases at J, with 8 bases between. In germline, CDR1 is SNHLY, CDR2 FYNNEI. The CDR3 runs to 13 residues. The CDR3 bases are TGTGCCAGCAGCCCTTCGATGAACACTGAAGCTTTCTTT. Translating gives CASSPSMNTEAFF.

The sample holds one count of this clone. This chain connects TRBV5-1 to TRBJ1-1, with TRBD1 matching over 11 bases. From germline, CDR1 is SGHRS and CDR2 YFSETQ. V was clipped by 4 bases and J by 1 base; unmatched bases: 6. CDR3 length equals 16 residues. This chain's CDR3 is CASSARDRGSNTEAFF. DNA of the CDR3: TGCGCCAGCAGCGCCCGGGACAGGGGGTCGAACACTGAAGCTTTCTTT.

The genes are TRBV10-1 and TRBJ2-2; D gene uncertain. V was clipped by 4 bases and J by 8 bases, with 11 bases between them. The germline V gene encodes CDR1 WNHNN and CDR2 SYGVQD (reference sequence). The CDR3 has 13 amino acids. The CDR3 region has the DNA TGCGCCAGCAGTGGGTCTTACCCAGGGGAGCTGTTTTTT. Protein product: CASSGSYPGELFF.

The chain employs TRBV19 and TRBJ1-1; D not certain. The germline V gene has CDR1 LNHDA and CDR2 SQIVND (reference sequence). CDR3 size: 14 residues. V lost 3 bases to trimming and J lost 5 bases, with 13 bases between them. The CDR3, as DNA: TGTGCCAGTAGTATCGGAGTACGGCGAACTGAAGCTTTCTTT. It is translated as CASSIGVRRTEAFF.

The chain links TRBV18 to TRBJ1-2; the D is unclear. Per germline, CDR1 KGHSH and CDR2 LQKENI. V lost 0 bases and J 0 bases, leaving 5 bases between the germline ends. This CDR3 is built from 14 residues. This chain's CDR3 is CASSPPSTNYGYTF. The CDR3 DNA is TGTGCCAGCTCACCACCTAGTACTAACTATGGCTACACCTTC.

The chain carries TRBV23-1 and TRBJ1-1; D perhaps matches TRBD1 (5 bases). TRBV23-1 is treated as an ORF (open reading frame) with a function not yet certain. The CDR3 runs 14 residues. Trimming cost V 3 bases and J 4 bases, with 12 bases left between them. The CDR3 is CASSHGQGFTEAFF. The CDR3 bases are TGCGCCAGCAGTCACGGGCAGGGTTTCACTGAAGCTTTCTTT.

The gene calls are TRBV7-8 and TRBJ1-6, with unresolved D. Germline V CDR1 and CDR2: SGHVS, FQNEAQ. This CDR3 spans 15 amino acids. Trimming cost V 3 bases and J 5 bases, with 11 bases left between them. CDR3 protein: CASSFTATDNSPLHF. The CDR3 DNA sequence: TGTGCCAGCAGCTTCACGGCCACAGATAATTCACCCCTCCACTTT. The variable domain in full, with the rest retrieved from reference TRBV7-8 and TRBJ1-6, is GAGVSQSPRYKVAKRGQDVALRCDPISGHVSLFWYQQALGQGPEFLTYFQNEAQLDKSGLPSDRFFAERPEGSVSTLKIQRTQQEDSAVYLCASSFTATDNSPLHFGNGTRLTVT.

V usage is TRBV5-8 and J usage is TRBJ1-2; D is ambiguous. Germline lookup yields CDR1 SGHTS and CDR2 YDEGEE. The CDR3 runs 14 residues. The V end was cut by 5 bases, the J end by 4 bases, with 15 bases between. The CDR3 coding sequence is TGTGCCAGCAGAGTGCGAGGTCTGATCTATGGCTACACCTTC. Protein product: CASRVRGLIYGYTF. Supplemented by reference TRBV5-8 and TRBJ1-2, the full variable domain reads EAGVTQSPTHLIKTRGQQATLRCSPISGHTSVYWYQQALGLGLQFLLWYDEGEERNRGNFPPRFSGRQFPNYSSELNVNALELEDSALYLCASRVRGLIYGYTFGSGTRLTVV.

V and J are TRBV6-5 and TRBJ1-5; 9 bases are a match to TRBD1. The germline V gene has CDR1 MNHEY and CDR2 SVGAGI. V was clipped by 2 bases and J by 6 bases; unmatched bases: 5. This CDR3 contains 15 residues. The CDR3 spells CASSYRTGAGQPQHF. CDR3 nucleotides: TGTGCCAGCAGTTACCGGACAGGGGCCGGTCAGCCCCAGCATTTT.

The chain is built from TRBV15 and TRBJ2-2; D call uncertain. The V and J ends lost 0 bases and 5 bases respectively, with 16 bases between them. Germline V gene sequence: CDR1 LNHNV, CDR2 YYDKDF (reference sequence). This CDR3 is 17 amino acids long. CDR3 nucleotide sequence: TGTGCCACCAGCAGAGAGACCATCTCAGCCTTGACCGGGGAGCTGTTTTTT. Its protein is CATSRETISALTGELFF.

This chain links TRBV7-2 with TRBJ2-3; 15 positions agree with TRBD2. The CDR3 contains 16 residues. V gave up 5 bases and J gave up 4 bases; unmatched junction bases: 4. Germline CDR1 is SGHTA and CDR2 is FQGNSA. The CDR3 loop is CASSRTSGGAADTQYF. For the CDR3, the DNA is TGTGCCAGCAGCCGGACTAGCGGGGGGGCCGCAGATACGCAGTATTTT.

This clone has just one count. This chain links TRBV6-1 with TRBJ1-2; D gene uncertain. The CDR3 consists of 13 residues. V was clipped by 4 bases and J by 2 bases, with 8 bases between them. Germline V gene sequence: CDR1 MNHNS, CDR2 SASEGT. CDR3 DNA sequence: TGTGCCAGCAGTGTCGGAGGGAACTATGGCTACACCTTC. Amino acids: CASSVGGNYGYTF.

The chain is built from TRBV6-1 and TRBJ2-3; D possibly matches TRBD1 or TRBD2 (5 bases each). Between the trimmed V and J ends, which lost 4 bases and 2 bases, there was a span of 13 bases. The CDR3 length is 15 residues. Germline loops: CDR1 MNHNS, CDR2 SASEGT. The CDR3 DNA reads as TGTGCCAGCAGTGGTCGGGGCCGAAACACAGATACGCAGTATTTT. This encodes CASSGRGRNTDTQYF.

The J gene is TRBJ1-1, the V gene TRBV4-1; the match to TRBD1 covers 7 bases. Trimming at V came to 4 bases and at J to 4 bases, leaving 6 bases not matched to a gene. Germline-derived CDR1 and CDR2 are MGHRA and YSYEKL. The CDR3 loop spans 14 amino acids. CDR3 sequence reads: CASSPSRQGTEAFF. The CDR3 DNA sequence: TGCGCCAGCAGCCCATCTAGACAGGGCACTGAAGCTTTCTTT.

The chain couples TRBV29-1 to TRBJ2-2; 7 positions match TRBD1. The V segment lost 7 bases and the J segment 3 bases; nucleotides outside the gene matches: 17. Per the germline V gene, CDR1 is SQVTM and CDR2 is ANQGSEA. This CDR3 contains 17 residues. CDR3 DNA sequence: TGCAGCGCCTGGGCCGCCCGACAGGGATCGGACACCGGGGAGCTGTTTTTT. Encoded protein: CSAWAARQGSDTGELFF.

The chain carries TRBV5-4 and TRBJ1-1, with a possible D match to TRBD1 (5 bases). Between the trimmed V and J ends, which lost 4 bases and 6 bases, there was a span of 19 bases. Germline V gene sequence: CDR1 SGHNT, CDR2 YYREEE (reference sequence). The length of the CDR3 is 15 residues. The CDR3 DNA reads as TGTGCCAGCAGCACCGGCGGGCAGCGCAGGGCTGAAGCTTTCTTT. Protein: CASSTGGQRRAEAFF.

This clone has just a few counts. The J gene is TRBJ2-1, the V gene TRBV2, with D possibly matching TRBD1 (5 bases). V gave up 6 bases and J gave up 10 bases, with 10 bases separating them. Germline V CDR1 and CDR2: SNHLY, FYNNEI. The CDR3 covers 11 residues. As DNA, the CDR3 is TGTGCCAGCAGGGCGACAGAAGAGCAGTTCTTC. Protein: CASRATEEQFF.

This clone came up a few times. V is TRBV7-2 and J is TRBJ2-4, with D maybe TRBD2 (5 bases). CDR1 is SGHTA and CDR2 is FQGNSA in the germline V gene. V dropped 4 bases and J dropped 9 bases, with 13 bases sitting between them. CDR3 length equals 13 residues. CDR3 DNA sequence: TGTGCCAGCAGCTCCGACTATTTGGGCATTCAGTACTTC. Protein: CASSSDYLGIQYF.

In nucleotides, the CDR3 is TGTGCCAGCAGCTCCGGGCCCGGTTACTCTGGAAACACCATATATTTT. Amino acids: CASSSGPGYSGNTIYF. The chain recombines TRBV7-6 with TRBJ1-3; D remains unclear. V was pared by 4 bases and J by 0 bases, with 13 bases between. The germline gives CDR1 SGHVS, CDR2 FNYEAQ. This CDR3 is built from 16 residues.

The V call is TRBV19, the J call TRBJ2-7, with 7 bases lining up with TRBD1. V dropped 3 bases and J dropped 2; count of bases not matched to a gene: 4. In germline, CDR1 is LNHDA, CDR2 SQIVND (reference sequence). The CDR3 is made up of 14 amino acids. CDR3 bases: TGTGCCAGTAGTATCAGACAGGGACCCTACGAGCAGTACTTC. Translation: CASSIRQGPYEQYF. Filled out from reference TRBV19 and TRBJ2-7, the complete variable domain reads DGGITQSPKYLFRKEGQNVTLSCEQNLNHDAMYWYRQDPGQGLRLIYYSQIVNDFQKGDIAEGYSVSREKKESFPLTVTSAQKNPTAFYLCASSIRQGPYEQYFGPGTRLTVT.

This chain joins TRBV18 and TRBJ2-1; D not resolved. V was clipped by 6 bases and J by 9 bases, with 15 bases between them. The CDR3 is 13 residues long. Germline CDR1 KGHSH, CDR2 LQKENI. This CDR3 reads CASSYTPASEQFF. The CDR3 DNA reads as TGTGCCAGCTCTTACACTCCGGCGTCTGAGCAGTTCTTC.

The chain carries TRBV5-1 and TRBJ1-6; D might be TRBD1 (6 bases). V shed 2 bases and J shed 12 bases, with 12 bases lying between them. Germline V gene lookup returns CDR1 SGHRS and CDR2 YFSETQ. The CDR3 loop spans 13 amino acids. CDR3 sequence: CASSLQGIGPLHF. CDR3 bases: TGCGCCAGCAGCTTACAGGGTATAGGACCCCTCCACTTT.